This T cell receptor beta chain was found in a study of CD4+ T cells in melanoma. Overall study results and limits: CD8+ T cell, macrophage and B cell function reportedly correlated with neoantigen-specific CD4+ T cells. Neoantigen-specific CD4+ T cells in melanoma reportedly had diverse differentiation states.

The CDR3 runs to 13 residues. V shed 3 bases and J 9 bases; nucleotides not matched to a gene: 5. Germline V lookup: CDR1 SEHNR, CDR2 FQNEAQ (reference sequence). Worth noting for this clone: What it recognizes is unknown.

TCRdb's copy holds only in-frame clones and misses some; the assay was immunoSEQ multiplex PCR. In the table there are 140,000 or so clones, about 90% of which are singletons. The chain joins TRBV7-9 to TRBJ2-1; 7 bases are shared with TRBD2. The sequence was obtained from a human donor with melanoma. As DNA, the CDR3 is TGTGCCAGCAGCTTGATTACGGGGGGTGAGCAGTTCTTC. As protein: CASSLITGGEQFF.